A selection of T cell receptor beta chains follows, all from one sample in a study of cytomegalovirus exposure and HLA in healthy donors. Sequencing was performed with immunoSEQ multiplex PCR; in TCRdb, only in-frame clones are kept and a portion is missing. This table holds around 140,000 clones, roughly 86% found once. Specimen: PBMCs. The receptors derive from a man aged 18 to 35 in good health and CMV-seropositive. CDR3s include the opening cysteine and the closing phenylalanine or tryptophan. Where a row states a size, it is once, few, many or the class of an expanded clone; other rows omit it.

clone size	V gene	CDR3 protein
.	TRBV18	CASSPPLQMHEQYF
.	TRBV30	CAWSVYPGNEQFF
.	TRBV9	CASSPWTGPINTEAFF
.	TRBV27	CASSLGQPTGAQPQHF
.	TRBV28	CASSFSQTRRDDEQYF
.	TRBV7-9	CASSQAGVGIAFF
.	TRBV6-5	CASRGLAGNTGELFF
.	TRBV29-1	CSVVATTGANVLTF
once	TRBV5-6	CASSLGGRSSYEQYF
.	TRBV28	CASSLRAAGAFF
.	TRBV7-2	CASSLTGTGVVGEQFF
once	TRBV15	CATRQEGTRGEQFF
.	TRBV6-5	CASGSYRYNTGELFF
.	TRBV19	CASSSGTGSYEQYF
.	TRBV27	CASSLSQLNEQFF
.	TRBV5-1	CASSLVQGSLSYEQYF
.	TRBV7-2	CASSTGGGGSDTQYF
.	TRBV19	CASNIGDTQYF
many	TRBV4-1	CASSQIDMGMTSQPQHF
.	TRBV19	CASSTLNTGELFF
.	TRBV5-4	CASSPGLGANTEAFF
.	TRBV18	CASSPLDRNTEAFF
.	TRBV18	CASSPPPGGNTIYF
.	TRBV11-2	CASNRGTSSEQYF
.	TRBV27	CASSLSSGLNTGELFF
few	TRBV7-9	CASSLKGGDTDTQYF
.	TRBV30	CARSVPGGGFYNEQFF
.	TRBV7-9	CASSLGIIEDSPLHF
.	TRBV19	CASSLTGSPYTDTQYF
once	TRBV5-1	CASSTGQGDSAFF
.	TRBV5-4	CASSLSGGDTQYF
.	TRBV7-9	CASSPVPGQGRYTEAFF
.	TRBV7-8	CASSPGGSGYEQYF
.	TRBV6-1	CASIRDRVGETQYF
.	TRBV4-1	CASSPARSGEQFF